The next 6 T cell receptor beta chains were all read from a single sample in a study of cytomegalovirus exposure and HLA in healthy donors. Data came from immunoSEQ multiplex PCR; TCRdb stores just in-frame clones and leaves some out. Here the sample spans about 98,000 clones, about 95% being singletons. Source material: PBMCs. These receptors were collected from a young woman in good health and CMV-seronegative.

The chain joins TRBV7-9 to TRBJ2-1; D is possibly TRBD2 (7 bases). The V and J ends lost 4 bases and 2 bases respectively, with 15 bases between them. The CDR3 loop spans 16 amino acids. Germline loops: CDR1 SEHNR, CDR2 FQNEAQ (reference sequence). DNA for the CDR3: TGTGCCAGCAGCTCTAGTACGGGGGGCCCCTACAATGAGCAGTTCTTC. It is translated as CASSSSTGGPYNEQFF.

The rearrangement links TRBV5-4 to TRBJ2-5; weak D call: TRBD1 (6 bases). The CDR3 extends over 13 amino acids. From germline, CDR1 is SGHNT and CDR2 YYREEE (reference sequence). V was clipped by 0 bases and J by 9 bases, with 12 bases between them. The CDR3 sequence is CASSLVGAGAQYF. CDR3 coding DNA: TGTGCCAGCAGCTTGGTGGGGGCCGGGGCCCAGTACTTC. The full variable domain, with the rest looked up from reference TRBV5-4 and TRBJ2-5, is ETGVTQSPTHLIKTRGQQVTLRCSSQSGHNTVSWYQQALGQGPQFIFQYYREEENGRGNFPPRFSGLQFPNYSSELNVNALELDDSALYLCASSLVGAGAQYFGPGTRLLVL.

The chain uses TRBV5-1 and TRBJ2-5; TRBD2 matches at 10 bases. CDR1 is SGHRS, CDR2 YFSETQ, per germline. This CDR3 region has 16 residues. V was pared by 4 bases and J by 4 bases, with 10 bases of the junction left unmatched. The CDR3 spells CASSGGAGGLGETQYF. The CDR3 DNA reads as TGCGCCAGCAGCGGCGGAGCGGGAGGGCTTGGAGAGACCCAGTACTTC.

The gene calls are TRBV7-6 and TRBJ1-4, with 7 bases that match TRBD1. The V gene end was trimmed by 4 bases and the J gene end by 9 bases; junction bases not matched to a gene: 2. Germline CDR1 reads SGHVS; CDR2 reads FNYEAQ. This CDR3 spans 12 amino acids. The DNA of the CDR3 is TGTGCCAGCAGCTCACAGGGGAAAAAACTGTTTTTT. This gives the protein CASSSQGKKLFF.

This chain joins TRBV9 and TRBJ1-6, with TRBD1 as a possible D gene (6 bases). Germline V lookup: CDR1 SGDLS, CDR2 YYNGEE. The CDR3 is 17 residues long. V was cut by 4 bases and J by 5 bases, with 19 bases left in between. The CDR3 sequence: CASSINNRVSDNSPLHF. CDR3 nucleotide sequence: TGTGCCAGCAGCATAAACAACAGGGTTTCGGATAATTCACCCCTCCACTTT.

The CDR3 protein is CASSGRTYGQFF. The CDR3 DNA reads TGTGCCAGCAGCGGAAGGACTTACGGGCAGTTCTTC. The V gene is TRBV7-9, the J gene TRBJ2-1; perhaps TRBD2 as D (5 bases). This CDR3 is built from 12 residues. V gave up 5 bases and J gave up 12 bases, with 14 bases separating them. Germline V gives CDR1 SEHNR, CDR2 FQNEAQ (reference sequence).